This T cell receptor beta chain stems from a study of blood T cell repertoires in COVID-19. Study summary: In Cohort 3, a recovered donor had either two negative PCRs, clearance, or symptom resolution. Sites across the United States, Italy and Spain contributed samples from acute and convalescent COVID-19. Sources were T cells, B-cell-depleted T cells, or PBMCs; the material itself was cDNA or gDNA.

In the original processing: The authors estimated nucleated cell counts from reference gene primer amplification. The repertoire was sequenced with immunoSEQ multiplex PCR; TCRdb's copy has only in-frame clones and lacks some. That table is the source of V, J and clone size, and D and trimming were worked out from the DNA. Among under 200,000 clones, 70% to 90% were seen once, and the ten largest hold 20% to 25%. Sequencing was carried out using PBMCs or T cells enriched from blood (not recorded which). The TCR was taken from a woman aged 40 to 50 in a cohort exposed to, infected with or recovered from COVID-19 (not recorded which).

CDR3 coding DNA: TGTGCCAGCAGCCAAGTGGGGGGAAGGGAGCAGTTCTTC. Translated: CASSQVGGREQFF. This rearrangement joins TRBV3-1 (or the pseudogene TRBV3-2) to TRBJ2-1; D perhaps matches TRBD2 (6 bases). This CDR3 region has 13 residues. The germline gives CDR1 LGHDT, CDR2 YNNKEL (reference sequence). V was trimmed by 1 base and J by 10 bases, leaving 11 bases between them.